The 31 T cell receptor beta chains below come from one sample, sequenced in a study of shared clonotypes between healthy human individuals. Cells designated naive CD8 were CD45RO-negative and were positively selected for CCR7, with terminally differentiated effector memory CD45RA+ cells excluded. Sequencing was performed with immunoSEQ multiplex PCR; in TCRdb, only in-frame clones are kept and a portion is missing. The sample carries 550,000 to 650,000 clones, roughly 96% recorded once. Input material: naive CD8+ T cells sorted from blood. All receptors derive from a woman in her 30s in good health.

The DNA for the CDR3 is TGTGCCACCAGCGATGGAGGGGGTCAGCCCCAGCATTTT. It specifies CATSDGGGQPQHF. The chain uses TRBV15 and TRBJ1-5; weak D call: TRBD1 (6 bases). CDR1 LNHNV and CDR2 YYDKDF come from the germline V gene (reference sequence). Trimming removed 5 bases from V and 6 bases from J, with 11 bases in between. The CDR3 has 13 residues.

The rearrangement uses TRBV6-5 and TRBJ2-2, with 7 bases matching TRBD2. V was pared by 2 bases and J by 4 bases, with 7 bases of the junction left unmatched. Germline V lookup: CDR1 MNHEY, CDR2 SVGAGI. The CDR3 extends over 16 amino acids. CDR3 DNA sequence: TGTGCCAGCAGTTACGTGGCGGGAGAAGGCACCGGGGAGCTGTTTTTT. As protein: CASSYVAGEGTGELFF.

The chain employs TRBV19 and TRBJ1-5; D gene uncertain. Germline CDR1 LNHDA, CDR2 SQIVND (reference sequence). The CDR3 runs to 12 residues. Trimming left V 0 bases short and J 10 bases short, with 7 bases between. The CDR3 DNA sequence: TGTGCCAGTAGTATAGACTTAGGACCCCAGCATTTT. The encoded protein is CASSIDLGPQHF.

In DNA, the CDR3 is TGTGCCAGCAAAGGGGTCCCGGTAGACAATGAGCAGTTCTTC. Translating gives CASKGVPVDNEQFF. This chain connects TRBV28 to TRBJ2-1; D is possibly TRBD1 (5 bases). V gave up 7 bases and J gave up 5 bases, with 15 bases separating them. Per germline, CDR1 MDHEN and CDR2 SYDVKM. The CDR3 length is 14 residues.

In DNA, the CDR3 is TGTGCCTGGACCTTGTTGAACTATGGCTACACCTTC. This sequence encodes CAWTLLNYGYTF. The chain links TRBV30 to TRBJ1-2; no definite D call. V was pared by 4 bases and J by 2 bases, with 8 bases between. The CDR3 length is 12 residues. Germline assignment: CDR1 GTSNPN and CDR2 SVGIG (reference sequence).

V and J are TRBV4-1 and TRBJ2-1, with D unclear. Trimming left V 0 bases short and J 5 bases short, with 17 bases between. This CDR3 has 17 residues. The germline V gene encodes CDR1 MGHRA and CDR2 YSYEKL. The CDR3 reads CASSQDSGKWGNNEQFF. The CDR3 DNA sequence: TGCGCCAGCAGCCAAGATTCGGGCAAATGGGGTAACAATGAGCAGTTCTTC.

V is TRBV7-6 and J is TRBJ1-1; TRBD1 agrees at 9 bases. The V gene end was trimmed by 5 bases and the J gene end by 4 bases; junction bases not matched to a gene: 2. CDR3 length: 13 amino acids. The germline gives CDR1 SGHVS, CDR2 FNYEAQ. CDR3 in DNA: TGTGCCAGCAGCGAACAGGGGGCCACTGAAGCTTTCTTT. The encoded protein is CASSEQGATEAFF.

The chain recombines TRBV28 with TRBJ2-7; 7 bases fit TRBD2. CDR3 size: 15 residues. V lost 3 bases and J lost 3; bases outside the gene matches: 8. CDR1 is MDHEN, CDR2 SYDVKM, per germline. The CDR3 nucleotides are TGTGCCAGCAGTTTTTTCCCCGGGGAGGGCTACGAGCAGTACTTC. Amino acid sequence: CASSFFPGEGYEQYF.

The chain combines TRBV11-2 with TRBJ1-5; possible D gene TRBD1, 6 bases. Germline V gene data show CDR1 as SGHAT and CDR2 as FQNNGV. This CDR3 spans 14 amino acids. V lost 5 bases to trimming and J lost 2 bases, with 10 bases between them. This CDR3 reads CASSTGSGNQPQHF. The CDR3 DNA is TGTGCCAGCAGCACAGGGTCAGGCAATCAGCCCCAGCATTTT.

This clone was picked up one time. CDR3: CASSYGTSGFYEQYF. The CDR3 DNA sequence: TGTGCCAGCAGTTACGGGACTAGCGGGTTCTACGAGCAGTACTTC. This chain joins TRBV6-5 and TRBJ2-7; 12 bases align to TRBD2. V was clipped by 2 bases and J by 3 bases; unmatched bases: 2. The CDR3 length is 15 residues. Germline V lookup: CDR1 MNHEY, CDR2 SVGAGI.

This sequence joins TRBV28 and TRBJ1-1; 9 positions match TRBD1. CDR3 size: 16 residues. J lost 4 bases, V lost 2 bases, and 8 bases had no gene match. Germline CDR1 MDHEN, CDR2 SYDVKM. CDR3 in amino acids: CASSLHRGLLGTEAFF. CDR3 DNA sequence: TGTGCCAGCAGTTTACACAGGGGGCTATTGGGCACTGAAGCTTTCTTT.

V usage is TRBV27 and J usage is TRBJ2-6, with D tentatively TRBD1 or TRBD2 (5 bases each). The germline V gene has CDR1 MNHEY and CDR2 SMNVEV (reference sequence). V was cut by 4 bases and J by 1 base, with 8 bases left in between. The CDR3 is 15 residues long. CDR3 sequence: CASSWGSSGANVLTF. The DNA for the CDR3 is TGTGCCAGCAGTTGGGGGAGTTCTGGGGCCAACGTCCTGACTTTC.

This chain connects TRBV5-1 to TRBJ2-7; 14 bases match TRBD2. V was pared by 4 bases and J by 0 bases, with 12 bases of the junction left unmatched. CDR3 length: 19 amino acids. Per germline, CDR1 SGHRS and CDR2 YFSETQ. The CDR3 sequence: CASSVGLAGGLPSSYEQYF. The DNA for the CDR3 is TGCGCCAGCAGCGTCGGACTAGCGGGAGGACTTCCAAGCTCCTACGAGCAGTACTTC. Complete variable domain (other parts from reference TRBV5-1 and TRBJ2-7): KAGVTQTPRYLIKTRGQQVTLSCSPISGHRSVSWYQQTPGQGLQFLFEYFSETQRNKGNFPGRFSGRQFSNSRSEMNVSTLELGDSALYLCASSVGLAGGLPSSYEQYFGPGTRLTVT.

The DNA for the CDR3 is TGCAGCGCAAAGGATCTTGGTGGCTACACCTTC. Amino acids: CSAKDLGGYTF. The chain is built from TRBV29-1 and TRBJ1-2; no clear D gene. Looked up from germline, CDR1 is SQVTM and CDR2 is ANQGSEA. This CDR3 contains 11 residues. Trimming took 7 bases from V and 7 from J, leaving 13 bases between them.

This clone was seen a handful of times. This CDR3 reads CASSLGGWQPQHF. The DNA for the CDR3 is TGTGCCAGCAGTTTAGGGGGGTGGCAGCCCCAGCATTTT. This chain links TRBV27 with TRBJ1-5, with D possibly being TRBD1 (5 bases). The V end was cut by 2 bases, the J end by 7 bases, with 9 bases between. The CDR3 extends over 13 amino acids. The germline V gene encodes CDR1 MNHEY and CDR2 SMNVEV (reference sequence).

The chain uses TRBV27 and TRBJ2-2, with unresolved D. CDR3 length equals 11 residues. Between the trimmed V and J ends, which lost 10 bases and 6 bases, there was a span of 9 bases. Germline V gives CDR1 MNHEY, CDR2 SMNVEV (reference sequence). CDR3 residues: CAIPRSGELFF. The CDR3 DNA is TGTGCCATCCCCCGATCCGGGGAGCTGTTTTTT.

CDR3 coding DNA: TGTGCCAGCAGCTTAGGGCGGGTCGAGCAGTACTTC. Residues: CASSLGRVEQYF. The chain employs TRBV7-8 and TRBJ2-7, with a tentative D call TRBD2 (5 bases). Between the trimmed V and J ends, which lost 1 base and 6 bases, there was a span of 7 bases. There are 12 residues in the CDR3. Germline CDR1 is SGHVS and CDR2 is FQNEAQ.

This sequence joins TRBV6-5 and TRBJ2-7; tentative D call: TRBD1 (5 bases). The germline V gene has CDR1 MNHEY and CDR2 SVGAGI. This CDR3 is built from 13 residues. Trimming stripped 6 bases from V and 2 bases from J, with 11 bases between. The CDR3 protein is CASSQGRTYEQYF. The CDR3 DNA sequence: TGTGCCAGCAGCCAGGGTAGGACCTACGAGCAGTACTTC.

The chain recombines TRBV7-2 with TRBJ2-7, with D perhaps TRBD1 or TRBD2 (5 bases each). Germline V gene data show CDR1 as SGHTA and CDR2 as FQGNSA. The V end lost 5 bases, the J end lost 7 bases, and 24 bases lay between the germline ends. The CDR3 spans 16 residues. The CDR3 bases are TGTGCCAGCAGCGACCTTCCGGGGCCCTGGGGTGGGGAGCAGTACTTC. Translated, it gives CASSDLPGPWGGEQYF.

Comment on this clone: This sample includes further DNA sequences coding for the same CDR3. The rearrangement joins TRBV5-4 to TRBJ2-1; tentatively, D is TRBD2 (6 bases). V was shortened by 0 bases and J by 8 bases, with 6 bases between the two germline ends. CDR3 length: 12 amino acids. Germline loops: CDR1 SGHNT, CDR2 YYREEE (reference sequence). CDR3 DNA: TGTGCCAGCAGCTTGGGCGGGGATGAGCAGTTCTTC. This sequence encodes CASSLGGDEQFF.

The chain uses TRBV5-6 and TRBJ1-2; 7 nucleotides line up with TRBD1. The germline gives CDR1 SGHDT, CDR2 YYEEEE. This CDR3 contains 14 residues. V shed 2 bases, J shed 6 bases, and the junction held 7 bases outside the gene matches. In DNA form, the CDR3 reads TGTGCCAGCAGCTTATCCGCACAGGGGAATGGCTACACCTTC. It translates to CASSLSAQGNGYTF.

The V call is TRBV6-5, the J call TRBJ2-5; 11 bases are shared with TRBD2. CDR1 is MNHEY, CDR2 SVGAGI, per germline. The junction had 4 bases not matched to a gene; V was cut back by 5 bases and J by 2 bases. The CDR3 sequence is 15 residues long. CDR3 residues: CASSLTSGAQETQYF. In DNA, the CDR3 is TGTGCCAGCAGTCTGACTAGCGGGGCGCAAGAGACCCAGTACTTC.

The chain carries TRBV5-4 and TRBJ1-4; TRBD1 might be the D (6 bases). The length of the CDR3 is 13 residues. Trimming took 4 bases from V and 4 from J, leaving 8 bases between them. From germline, CDR1 is SGHNT and CDR2 YYREEE (reference sequence). CDR3 residues: CASSGQLNEKLFF. The CDR3 DNA is TGTGCCAGCAGCGGACAGCTTAATGAAAAACTGTTTTTT.

The V gene is TRBV6-5, the J gene TRBJ1-1; D remains ambiguous. V lost 2 bases and J lost 4, with 14 bases in between. This CDR3 comprises 15 residues. Germline V gives CDR1 MNHEY, CDR2 SVGAGI. CDR3 loop: CASSYTPGYTTEAFF. CDR3 coding DNA: TGTGCCAGCAGTTACACACCGGGGTACACCACTGAAGCTTTCTTT.

The rearrangement joins TRBV5-4 to TRBJ1-1, with 7 bases that match TRBD1. Germline CDR1 is SGHNT and CDR2 is YYREEE (reference sequence). V dropped 2 bases and J dropped 6; count of bases not matched to a gene: 7. The CDR3 spans 14 residues. This CDR3 is CASSFLDREAEAFF. The CDR3 bases are TGTGCCAGCAGCTTCCTCGACAGGGAAGCTGAAGCTTTCTTT.

This chain uses TRBV2 with TRBJ2-7; TRBD2 aligns across 8 bases. The CDR3 is 14 amino acids. V trimming: 5 bases; J trimming: 3 bases; junction bases outside the gene matches: 6. Per the germline V gene, CDR1 is SNHLY and CDR2 is FYNNEI. In DNA, the CDR3 is TGTGCCAGCAGTCAATTAGCGGGAATCTACGAGCAGTACTTC. Its translation is CASSQLAGIYEQYF.

This chain connects TRBV28 to TRBJ1-1; a possible D gene is TRBD1 (5 bases). The CDR3 has 13 amino acids. The germline V and J ends were trimmed by 6 bases and 8 bases, with 16 bases remaining between them. Germline V lookup: CDR1 MDHEN, CDR2 SYDVKM. Written as DNA, the CDR3 is TGTGCCAGCAGCTTGGGGGAGGGAGGGGAAGCTTTCTTT. It is translated as CASSLGEGGEAFF.

This clone was found once. The rearrangement links TRBV28 to TRBJ1-2; D may be TRBD1 (5 bases). Trimming shortened V by 5 bases and J by 0 bases, and 13 bases separated the two germline ends. CDR3 size: 15 residues. Germline assignment: CDR1 MDHEN and CDR2 SYDVKM. CDR3 sequence (DNA): TGTGCCAGCAGTCGAATACGGGGACCTAACTATGGCTACACCTTC. Residues: CASSRIRGPNYGYTF.

The chain employs TRBV28 and TRBJ2-5, with D perhaps TRBD1 or TRBD2 (5 bases each). The DNA end is more similar to TRBJ2-7, so the J call may be wrong. The CDR3 extends over 14 amino acids. The germline V gene encodes CDR1 MDHEN and CDR2 SYDVKM. For the CDR3, the DNA is TGTGCCAGCGGCCTCGGGGCGACCCACTACGAGCAGTACTTC. This codes for CASGLGATHYEQYF.

A word on this clone: The same CDR3 arises from other DNA sequences in this sample as well. The chain employs TRBV19 and TRBJ2-7; 11 bases line up with TRBD1. Germline V gene sequence: CDR1 LNHDA, CDR2 SQIVND (reference sequence). The CDR3 length is 14 residues. V shed 6 bases and J 4 bases; nucleotides not matched to a gene: 5. The CDR3 region has the DNA TGTGCCAGTAGCGCCGGGACAGGGGGATACGAGCAGTACTTC. Amino acids: CASSAGTGGYEQYF.

This clone appeared once. This rearrangement joins TRBV7-8 to TRBJ2-7; D is uncertain. Germline CDR1 SGHVS, CDR2 FQNEAQ. This CDR3 has 13 residues. Trimming stripped 1 base from V and 4 bases from J, with 8 bases between. CDR3 protein: CASSLGGIYEQYF. Here the CDR3 DNA reads TGTGCCAGCAGCTTAGGGGGTATTTACGAGCAGTACTTC.